The clone carrying this T cell receptor (beta chain) was counted many times. Its antigen is not known. The entry originates in a study of type 1 and type 2 diabetes patients. Genomic DNA was the PCR template. The TCR beta CDR3 region was amplified using 30 forward and 13 reverse primers. Each CDR3 protein is one row after TCRdb ran MiXCR on the multiplex PCR reads. The profile covers under 300,000 distinct CDR3 sequences, with roughly 44% appearing a single time and around 15% taken by the ten largest. General study points: Type 2 diabetes repertoires were more diverse than type 1 diabetes repertoires. Unmatched age and gender across groups might bias interpretation.

The CDR3 runs to 11 residues. Germline V gene sequence: CDR1 SNHLY, CDR2 FYNNEI. The V gene lost 6 bases and the J gene lost 4 bases, with 3 bases spanning the gap. Anyone with other autoimmune disease or infection in the prior four weeks was excluded. V and J are TRBV2 and TRBJ2-2; the D is unclear. The TCR originated in a man between 18 and 35 years old with type 2 diabetes. Sequenced input: peripheral blood mononuclear cells (PBMCs). CDR3 DNA sequence: TGTGCCAGCAGAGGCACCGGGGAGCTGTTTTTT. Protein sequence: CASRGTGELFF.